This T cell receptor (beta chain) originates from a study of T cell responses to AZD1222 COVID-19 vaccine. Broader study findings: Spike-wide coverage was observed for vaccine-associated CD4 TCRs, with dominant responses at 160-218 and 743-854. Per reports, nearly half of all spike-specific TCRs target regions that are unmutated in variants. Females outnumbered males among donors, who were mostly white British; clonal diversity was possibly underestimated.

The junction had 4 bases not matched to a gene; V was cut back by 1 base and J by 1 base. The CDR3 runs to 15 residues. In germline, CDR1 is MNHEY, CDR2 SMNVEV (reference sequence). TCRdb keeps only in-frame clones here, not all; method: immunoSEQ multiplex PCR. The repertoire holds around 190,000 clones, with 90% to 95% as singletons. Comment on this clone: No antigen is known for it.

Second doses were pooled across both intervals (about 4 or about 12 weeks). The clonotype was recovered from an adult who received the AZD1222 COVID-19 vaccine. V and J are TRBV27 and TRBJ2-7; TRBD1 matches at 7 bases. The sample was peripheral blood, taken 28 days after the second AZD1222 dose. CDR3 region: CASSLFAGGSYEQYF. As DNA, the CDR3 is TGTGCCAGCAGTTTATTCGCAGGGGGTTCCTACGAGCAGTACTTC.